This T cell receptor (beta chain) was sequenced for a study of cytomegalovirus exposure and HLA in healthy donors. PCR used 60 Vbeta primers and 13 Jbeta primers. The assay was immunoSEQ multiplex PCR, and TCRdb's table has in-frame clones only and misses some. Among 150,000 to 200,000 clones, around 75% were seen once, and the ten largest hold 6%. V lost 2 bases, J lost 7 bases, and 1 base stayed unmatched. Germline CDR1 and CDR2: MGHDK and SYGVNS. The CDR3 spans 12 residues. This TCR was sampled from a woman in her twenties or thirties in good health and CMV-seropositive. This chain connects TRBV25-1 to TRBJ1-1; 7 bases fit TRBD1. Sample: PBMCs. The CDR3 protein is CASSEGTDEAFF. CDR3 DNA: TGTGCCAGCAGTGAAGGGACAGATGAAGCTTTCTTT.